This T cell receptor (beta chain) was captured in a study of shared clonotypes between healthy human individuals. Overall study results and limits: Sharing of clonotypes among donors was expected to vary with sequencing depth.

Notes on this clone: Its cognate antigen is unknown.

The CDR3 has 14 amino acids. The junction had 11 bases not matched to a gene; V was cut back by 5 bases and J by 8 bases. Germline values: CDR1 SGHTA, CDR2 FQGNSA. Here immunoSEQ multiplex PCR was the method, and the copy in TCRdb shows in-frame clones only, minus some. The repertoire has about 2.4 million clones, roughly 93% of them found once; the top ten carry approximately 0.37%. Sequenced material: naive CD4+ T cells from PBMCs. Subset: CD45RA+ positively selected. This chain joins TRBV7-2 and TRBJ1-2; 7 bases agree with TRBD1. The sequence derives from a man aged 18 to 30 in good health. Some clones in this sample may be carry-over from other donors' samples. CDR3 nucleotide sequence: TGTGCCAGCAGCGGCTATGGGCAGGGGGGCGGCTACACCTTC. Amino acid sequence: CASSGYGQGGGYTF.